This TCR beta chain was identified during a study of CD8 T cells in Susac syndrome. TCR beta from blood CD8+ and CD4+ T cells was sequenced. The control participants were healthy donors, and these controls were matched with respect to both age and sex. The germline V and J ends were trimmed by 10 bases and 3 bases, with 7 bases remaining between them. CDR1 MNHNS and CDR2 SASEGT come from the germline V gene. This CDR3 comprises 10 residues. A quantity of about 0.5 to 1 ug RNA underwent reverse transcription using random hexamers. Multiplex PCR with immunoSEQ amplified the TCR beta CDR3 across 54 Vbeta and 13 Jbeta. MiXCR was run by TCRdb on the immunoSEQ multiplex PCR reads, yielding one entry per CDR3 protein. Among under 200,000 distinct CDR3 sequences listed, approximately 95% were seen once.

The sequencing sample was made of CD4+ T cells from PBMCs. The origin of this receptor is a human donor in good health. The rearrangement links TRBV6-1 to TRBJ2-7; D is ambiguous. This CDR3 is CATLYYEQYF. The CDR3 DNA follows: TGTGCCACCCTCTACTACGAGCAGTACTTC.